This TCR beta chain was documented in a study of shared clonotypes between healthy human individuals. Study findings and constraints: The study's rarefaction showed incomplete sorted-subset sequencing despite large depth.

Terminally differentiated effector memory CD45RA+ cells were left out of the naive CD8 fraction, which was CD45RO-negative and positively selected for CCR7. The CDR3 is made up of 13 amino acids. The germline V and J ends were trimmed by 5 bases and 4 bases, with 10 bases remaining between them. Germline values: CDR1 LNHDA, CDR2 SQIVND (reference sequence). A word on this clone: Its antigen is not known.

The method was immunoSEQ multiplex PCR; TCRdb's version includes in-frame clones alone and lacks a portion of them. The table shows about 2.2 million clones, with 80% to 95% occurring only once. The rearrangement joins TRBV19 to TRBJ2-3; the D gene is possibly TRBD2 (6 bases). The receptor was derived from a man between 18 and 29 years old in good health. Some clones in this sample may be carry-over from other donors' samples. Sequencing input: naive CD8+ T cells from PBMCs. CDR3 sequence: CASSPRESDTQYF. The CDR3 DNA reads TGTGCCAGTAGTCCCCGGGAGTCAGATACGCAGTATTTT.